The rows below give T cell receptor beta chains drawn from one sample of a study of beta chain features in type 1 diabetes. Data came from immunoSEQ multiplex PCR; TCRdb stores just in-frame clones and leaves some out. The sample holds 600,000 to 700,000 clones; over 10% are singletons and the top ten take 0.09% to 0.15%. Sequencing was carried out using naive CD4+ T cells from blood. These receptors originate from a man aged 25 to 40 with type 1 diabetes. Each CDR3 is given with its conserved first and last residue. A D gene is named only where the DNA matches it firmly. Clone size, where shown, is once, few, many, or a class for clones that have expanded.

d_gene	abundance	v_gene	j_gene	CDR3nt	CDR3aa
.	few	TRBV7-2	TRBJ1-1	TGTGCCAGCAGCACACAGGGTCGGGCTGAAGCTTTCTTT	CASSTQGRAEAFF
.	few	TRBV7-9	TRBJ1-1	TGTGCCAGCAGCTTAGGGCAGGGAGAAATGAACACTGAAGCTTTCTTT	CASSLGQGEMNTEAFF
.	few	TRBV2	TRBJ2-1	TGTGCCAGCAGCCCCGACCGGGACAATGAGCAGTTCTTC	CASSPDRDNEQFF
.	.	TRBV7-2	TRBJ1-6	TGTGCCAGCAGCTTAGACAGGTCGGGGAATTCACCCCTCCACTTT	CASSLDRSGNSPLHF
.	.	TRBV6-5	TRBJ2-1	TGTGCCAGCAATTCGTATACAGGGCAAAATGAGCAGTTCTTC	CASNSYTGQNEQFF
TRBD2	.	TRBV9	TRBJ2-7	TGTGCCAGCAGCGGGGGACTAGCGAGCTACGAGCAGTACTTC	CASSGGLASYEQYF
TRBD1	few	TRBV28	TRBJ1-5	TGTGCCACCATGCTGGGACAGGTGATCAATCAGCCCCAGCATTTT	CATMLGQVINQPQHF
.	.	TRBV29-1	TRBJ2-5	TGCAGCGTTGAACCATACCAAGAGACCCAGTACTTC	CSVEPYQETQYF
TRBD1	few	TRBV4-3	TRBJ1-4	TGCGCCAGCAGCCCCTGGCACAGGGGTGGTGATAATGAAAAACTGTTTTTT	CASSPWHRGGDNEKLFF
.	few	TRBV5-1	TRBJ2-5	TGCGCCAGCAGCCGGGGTGAGGGGAGACAAGAGACCCAGTACTTC	CASSRGEGRQETQYF
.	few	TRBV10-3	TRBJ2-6	TGTGCCATCAGTAAGGGCTCTGGGGCCAACGTCCTGACTTTC	CAISKGSGANVLTF
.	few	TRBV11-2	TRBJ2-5	TGTGCCAGCAGCTCGGCGAGGGGTCGGCAAGAGACCCAGTACTTC	CASSSARGRQETQYF
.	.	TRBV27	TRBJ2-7	TGTGCCAGCAGTTTAACCGGGATAGGGGGGTTGGAGCAGTACTTC	CASSLTGIGGLEQYF
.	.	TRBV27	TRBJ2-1	TGTGCCAGCAGCTCGTTTTCAGGAGGTAGGGAGCAGTTCTTC	CASSSFSGGREQFF
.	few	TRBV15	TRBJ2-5	TGTGCCACCAGCACCTACCCCGCTCTGCAAGAGACCCAGTACTTC	CATSTYPALQETQYF
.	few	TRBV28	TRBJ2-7	TGTGCCAGCAGTTCCCAGGAGGTATACGAGCAGTACTTC	CASSSQEVYEQYF
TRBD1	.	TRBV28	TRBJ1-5	TGTGCCAGTCAGACAGGGGATAGCAATCAGCCCCAGCATTTT	CASQTGDSNQPQHF
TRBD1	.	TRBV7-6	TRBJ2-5	TGTGCCAGCAGCTCACCGACAGGGCGCGATTTGTATGAGACCCAGTACTTC	CASSSPTGRDLYETQYF
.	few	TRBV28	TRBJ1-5	TGTGCCAGCAGTTCCCAGACTCATCAGCCCCAGCATTTT	CASSSQTHQPQHF
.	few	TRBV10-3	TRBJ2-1	TGTGCCATCAGTGAGTCGACGGGCTACAATGAGCAGTTCTTC	CAISESTGYNEQFF
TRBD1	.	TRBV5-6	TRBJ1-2	TGTGCCAGCAGCCGGACAGGGGGCGACTATGGCTACACCTTC	CASSRTGGDYGYTF
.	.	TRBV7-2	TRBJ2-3	TGTGCCAGCAGCTTAGGTGCGACACGAGGAAGCACAGATACGCAGTATTTT	CASSLGATRGSTDTQYF
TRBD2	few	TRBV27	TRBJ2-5	TGTGCCAGCAGTTTATATAGCGGGGGGCTCCAAGAGACCCAGTACTTC	CASSLYSGGLQETQYF
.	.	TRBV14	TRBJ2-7	TGTGCCAGCAGCCAACATATCCTCGGGACACCCATCTACGAGCAGTACTTC	CASSQHILGTPIYEQYF
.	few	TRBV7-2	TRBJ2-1	TGTGCCAGCAGCTTAGTCCCTAGCTCAATCAATGAGCAGTTCTTC	CASSLVPSSINEQFF
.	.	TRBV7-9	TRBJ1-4	TGTGCCAGCAGCTTAGGGAGGCTCACAACTAATGAAAAACTGTTTTTT	CASSLGRLTTNEKLFF
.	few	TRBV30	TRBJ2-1	TGTGCAATGGCCCGTAACAATGAGCAGTTCTTC	CAMARNNEQFF
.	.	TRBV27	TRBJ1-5	TGTGCCAGCAGTTTCAATTCCGGGGAGGGTCAGCCCCAGCATTTT	CASSFNSGEGQPQHF
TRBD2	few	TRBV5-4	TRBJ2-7	TGTGCCAGCAGCTTGGGTAGCGGGGGGGCCTACGAGCAGTACTTC	CASSLGSGGAYEQYF
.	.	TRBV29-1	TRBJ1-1	TGCAGCGGCTTGGACAGTAACACTGAAGCTTTCTTT	CSGLDSNTEAFF
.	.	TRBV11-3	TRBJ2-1	TGTGCCAGCAGCCCCCGGGACAATGAGCAGTTCTTC	CASSPRDNEQFF
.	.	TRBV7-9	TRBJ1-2	TGTGCCAGCAGCTTAGGCGTCGGGCCCTATGGCTACACCTTC	CASSLGVGPYGYTF
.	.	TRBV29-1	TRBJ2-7	TGCAGCGTGGGCGTCGGCCGGACGCTCGAGCAGTACTTC	CSVGVGRTLEQYF
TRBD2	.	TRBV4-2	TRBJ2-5	TGTGCCAGCAGCCATAGCGGGGACCCCCTAGAGACCCAGTACTTC	CASSHSGDPLETQYF
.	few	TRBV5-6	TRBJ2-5	TGTGCCAGCAGCCAGAACAGGGTTGAGACCCAGTACTTC	CASSQNRVETQYF
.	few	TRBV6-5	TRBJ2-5	TGTGCCAGCAGTCTAAACCAAGAGACCCAGTACTTC	CASSLNQETQYF
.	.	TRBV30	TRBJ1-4	TGTGCCTGGAGTCGGCAGAATGAAAAACTGTTTTTT	CAWSRQNEKLFF
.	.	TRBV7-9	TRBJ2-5	TGTGCCAGCAGCTTGGGTAGCGGAAAAGAGACCCAGTACTTC	CASSLGSGKETQYF
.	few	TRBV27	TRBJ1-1	TGTGCCAGCAGTTTTAGGGAGAACACTGAAGCTTTCTTT	CASSFRENTEAFF
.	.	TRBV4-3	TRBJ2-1	TGCGCCAGCAGCCAAGATAAGGGGGGGCGGAATGAGCAGTTCTTC	CASSQDKGGRNEQFF
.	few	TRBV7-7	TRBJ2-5	TGTGCCAGCAGCTTAGCAAGGCCAGGAGTTGGGGAGACCCAGTACTTC	CASSLARPGVGETQYF
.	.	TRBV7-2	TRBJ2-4	TGTGCCAGCAGCTTCGGGGATTCCAAAAACATTCAGTACTTC	CASSFGDSKNIQYF
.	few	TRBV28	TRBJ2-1	TGTGCCAGCAGTCCCACGGGGATGGCCTACAATGAGCAGTTCTTC	CASSPTGMAYNEQFF
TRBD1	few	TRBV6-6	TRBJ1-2	TGTGCCAGCAGTTACGCCGACAGGGTGGGTTATGGCTACACCTTC	CASSYADRVGYGYTF
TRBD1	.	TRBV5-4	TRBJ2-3	TGTGCCAGCAGCTTAACGGGACAGGGTAAAACAGATACGCAGTATTTT	CASSLTGQGKTDTQYF
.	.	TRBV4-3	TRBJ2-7	TGCGCCAGCAGCCAAGAAGTCAGTCGGGCCAAGGTGAACGAGCAGTACTTC	CASSQEVSRAKVNEQYF
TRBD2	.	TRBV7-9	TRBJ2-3	TGTGCCAGCAGCGCACGGGGACTAGCGGGGGGGCCCAGAGATACGCAGTATTTT	CASSARGLAGGPRDTQYF
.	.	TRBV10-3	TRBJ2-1	TGTGCCATCAGACCCGACGGGTCCTACAATGAGCAGTTCTTC	CAIRPDGSYNEQFF
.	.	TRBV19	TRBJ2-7	TGTGCCAGTAGTCCTCAAAGGGGGGGCGACGAGCAGTACTTC	CASSPQRGGDEQYF
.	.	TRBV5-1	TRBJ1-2	TGCGCCAGCAGCTTGGAACTTGGGGGGAGAAGCTATGGCTACACCTTC	CASSLELGGRSYGYTF
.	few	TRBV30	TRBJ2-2	TGTGCCTGGAGCGCAACAGCGACCGGGGAGCTGTTTTTT	CAWSATATGELFF
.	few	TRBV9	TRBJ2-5	TGTGCCAGCAGCCCCCGGACAGCCGACCAGACCCAGTACTTC	CASSPRTADQTQYF
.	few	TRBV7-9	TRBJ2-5	TGTGCCAGCAGCTTAGCCGCGGACAGCCAAGAGACCCAGTACTTC	CASSLAADSQETQYF
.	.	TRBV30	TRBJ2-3	TGTGCCTGGAGTGTAAGTCCGAACGGGGATACGCAGTATTTT	CAWSVSPNGDTQYF
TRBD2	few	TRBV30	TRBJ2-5	TGTGCCTCGACTAGCGGGGGCCAAGAGACCCAGTACTTC	CASTSGGQETQYF
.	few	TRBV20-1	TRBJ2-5	TGCAGTGCTAGAGCAGAGACCCAGTACTTC	CSARAETQYF
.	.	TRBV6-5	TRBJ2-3	TGTGCCAGCAGTTACCAGGCACTCTCCACAGATACGCAGTATTTT	CASSYQALSTDTQYF
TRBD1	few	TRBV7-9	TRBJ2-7	TGTGCCAGCAGCTTAGCGGGGGACAGGGGAAAATCCTACGAGCAGTACTTC	CASSLAGDRGKSYEQYF
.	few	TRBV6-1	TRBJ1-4	TGTGCCAGCAGTGAAGGGATGGGTCGAAATGAAAAACTGTTTTTT	CASSEGMGRNEKLFF
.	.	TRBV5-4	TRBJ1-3	TGTGCCAGCAGCCTCGGACAGACCTCTGGAAACACCATATATTTT	CASSLGQTSGNTIYF